Listed below are T cell receptor beta chains from one sample, sequenced in a study of blood T cell repertoires in COVID-19. Sequencing used immunoSEQ multiplex PCR; TCRdb keeps in-frame clones, though not all of them. In the table there are about 100,000 clones, less than 90% of which are singletons. The sequencing sample was made of peripheral blood. The receptors derive from a young man in a cohort sampled during active COVID-19. CDR3s include the opening cysteine and the closing phenylalanine or tryptophan. Each record gives: V gene, clone size, J gene, D gene, CDR3 length, CDR3 DNA, CDR3 protein. The D gene is left open where the match is weak. A clone size is listed for some rows: how often the clone was seen (once, few, many), or a class if it is expanded.

v_gene: TRBV6-5; abundance: -; j_gene: TRBJ1-1; d_gene: TRBD1; len: 14; CDR3nt: TGTGCCAGCAGAGGACAGGGGTTGAACACTGAAGCTTTCTTT; CDR3aa: CASRGQGLNTEAFF
v_gene: TRBV15; abundance: once; j_gene: TRBJ1-1; d_gene: TRBD1; len: 18; CDR3nt: TGTGCCACCAGCAGAGATGCCGGGACAGGGGTTTGGGCCGATGAAGCTTTCTTT; CDR3aa: CATSRDAGTGVWADEAFF
v_gene: TRBV5-4; abundance: -; j_gene: TRBJ2-7; d_gene: TRBD2; len: 15; CDR3nt: TGTGCCAGCAGCTTAGGGACTAGCGGGACCTACGAGCAGTACTTC; CDR3aa: CASSLGTSGTYEQYF
v_gene: TRBV6-5; abundance: once; j_gene: TRBJ1-2; d_gene: -; len: 13; CDR3nt: TGTGCCAGCAGTTATACCGGGAACTATGGCTACACCTTC; CDR3aa: CASSYTGNYGYTF
v_gene: TRBV4-1; abundance: -; j_gene: TRBJ2-7; d_gene: -; len: 13; CDR3nt: TGCGCCAGCAGCCTAGATCGCCCCGGGGAGCAGTACTTC; CDR3aa: CASSLDRPGEQYF
v_gene: TRBV19; abundance: -; j_gene: TRBJ1-1; d_gene: -; len: 13; CDR3nt: TGTGCCAGTACTAAAACAGGATACACTGAAGCTTTCTTT; CDR3aa: CASTKTGYTEAFF
v_gene: TRBV29-1; abundance: -; j_gene: TRBJ1-4; d_gene: TRBD1; len: 14; CDR3nt: TGCAGCGTTCTGACAGGGGGTGTCGGTGAAAAACTGTTTTTT; CDR3aa: CSVLTGGVGEKLFF
v_gene: TRBV10-3; abundance: -; j_gene: TRBJ2-5; d_gene: TRBD2; len: 15; CDR3nt: TGTGCCATCAGTGACGTCGGGGGGAACCAAGAGACCCAGTACTTC; CDR3aa: CAISDVGGNQETQYF
v_gene: TRBV6-5; abundance: -; j_gene: TRBJ1-1; d_gene: -; len: 14; CDR3nt: TGTGCCAGCACCAAGCGGGCGGCGAACACTGAAGCTTTCTTT; CDR3aa: CASTKRAANTEAFF
v_gene: TRBV3-1/TRBV3-2; abundance: few; j_gene: TRBJ2-3; d_gene: -; len: 15; CDR3nt: TGTGCCAGCAGCCAGAGGGCACCAACCACAGATACGCAGTATTTT; CDR3aa: CASSQRAPTTDTQYF
v_gene: TRBV29-1; abundance: -; j_gene: TRBJ1-1; d_gene: -; len: 13; CDR3nt: TGCAGCACTGGCGGGGGAGTGAACACTGAAGCTTTCTTT; CDR3aa: CSTGGGVNTEAFF
v_gene: TRBV6-5; abundance: -; j_gene: TRBJ1-3; d_gene: TRBD1; len: 14; CDR3nt: TGTGCCAGCAGTTACGGGACAGCCGGAAACACCATATATTTT; CDR3aa: CASSYGTAGNTIYF
v_gene: TRBV10-3; abundance: once; j_gene: TRBJ2-5; d_gene: -; len: 13; CDR3nt: TGTGCCACGAACGAGGGAGTTCAAGAGACCCAGTACTTC; CDR3aa: CATNEGVQETQYF
v_gene: TRBV30; abundance: -; j_gene: TRBJ1-3; d_gene: -; len: 16; CDR3nt: TGTGCCTGGAGCGCCCGACTCGTCGGCTCTGGAAACACCATATATTTT; CDR3aa: CAWSARLVGSGNTIYF
v_gene: TRBV6-5; abundance: once; j_gene: TRBJ2-7; d_gene: -; len: 13; CDR3nt: TGTGCCAGCAGACGCACAGGGAGCTACGAGCAGTACTTC; CDR3aa: CASRRTGSYEQYF
v_gene: TRBV18; abundance: -; j_gene: TRBJ2-6; d_gene: -; len: 17; CDR3nt: TGTGCCAGCTCACCTCTGGGGGCCAGCTCTGGGGCCAACGTCCTGACTTTC; CDR3aa: CASSPLGASSGANVLTF
v_gene: TRBV5-1; abundance: -; j_gene: TRBJ2-3; d_gene: TRBD1; len: 17; CDR3nt: TGCGCCAGCAGCTGGGGACAGGAGGGGAGTAGCACAGATACGCAGTATTTT; CDR3aa: CASSWGQEGSSTDTQYF
v_gene: TRBV18; abundance: -; j_gene: TRBJ1-5; d_gene: -; len: 14; CDR3nt: TGTGCCAGCTCAAAACAGGGTAGCAATCAGCCCCAGCATTTT; CDR3aa: CASSKQGSNQPQHF
v_gene: TRBV14; abundance: -; j_gene: TRBJ1-6; d_gene: TRBD1; len: 18; CDR3nt: TGTGCCAGCAGCCTCCTCCAGGGGGATTCGTCCTATAATTCACCCCTCCACTTT; CDR3aa: CASSLLQGDSSYNSPLHF
v_gene: TRBV18; abundance: -; j_gene: TRBJ2-7; d_gene: -; len: 15; CDR3nt: TGTGCCAGCTCCTCAGGGGCCTCGACCTCCTACGAGCAGTACTTC; CDR3aa: CASSSGASTSYEQYF
v_gene: TRBV9; abundance: -; j_gene: TRBJ2-3; d_gene: -; len: 15; CDR3nt: TGTGCCAGCAGCGTAGATGACAGAAGCACAGATACGCAGTATTTT; CDR3aa: CASSVDDRSTDTQYF
v_gene: TRBV11-3; abundance: -; j_gene: TRBJ2-1; d_gene: TRBD1; len: 15; CDR3nt: TGTGCCAGCAGCCCGGGGACAGGGGTTTGGGATGAGCAGTTCTTC; CDR3aa: CASSPGTGVWDEQFF
v_gene: TRBV7-9; abundance: -; j_gene: TRBJ2-2; d_gene: -; len: 15; CDR3nt: TGTGCCAGCAGCTCCTCTAGTCGGTCCACCGGGGAGCTGTTTTTT; CDR3aa: CASSSSSRSTGELFF
v_gene: TRBV7-8; abundance: -; j_gene: TRBJ2-7; d_gene: TRBD2; len: 15; CDR3nt: TGTGCCAGCAGCCGAGGACTAGCGGGGGTTTACGAGCAGTACTTC; CDR3aa: CASSRGLAGVYEQYF
v_gene: TRBV7-6; abundance: -; j_gene: TRBJ1-4; d_gene: -; len: 14; CDR3nt: TGTGCCAGCAGCTTAGAATTAGGGGATGAAAAACTGTTTTTT; CDR3aa: CASSLELGDEKLFF
v_gene: TRBV19; abundance: -; j_gene: TRBJ1-1; d_gene: -; len: 14; CDR3nt: TGTGCCAGTAGTATTGTCCGGGGGAACACTGAAGCTTTCTTT; CDR3aa: CASSIVRGNTEAFF
v_gene: TRBV29-1; abundance: once; j_gene: TRBJ1-1; d_gene: -; len: 14; CDR3nt: TGCAGCGTTGTCAGCGTGACTGAGAACACTGAAGCTTTCTTT; CDR3aa: CSVVSVTENTEAFF
v_gene: TRBV12-3/TRBV12-4; abundance: -; j_gene: TRBJ1-5; d_gene: -; len: 13; CDR3nt: TGTGCCAGCATGCGACGGGAGAATCAGCCCCAGCATTTT; CDR3aa: CASMRRENQPQHF
v_gene: TRBV20-1; abundance: -; j_gene: TRBJ2-5; d_gene: TRBD2; len: 13; CDR3nt: TGCAGTGCTAGTGGACGGGGGGGAGAGACCCAGTACTTC; CDR3aa: CSASGRGGETQYF
v_gene: TRBV13; abundance: -; j_gene: TRBJ2-7; d_gene: -; len: 13; CDR3nt: TGTGCCAGCAGCTTAGGTATGCGGGACGAGCAGTACTTC; CDR3aa: CASSLGMRDEQYF
v_gene: TRBV18; abundance: -; j_gene: TRBJ2-3; d_gene: -; len: 17; CDR3nt: TGTGCCAGCTCACGACCAGGGGTGGCCCGAAGCACAGATACGCAGTATTTT; CDR3aa: CASSRPGVARSTDTQYF
v_gene: TRBV6-4; abundance: -; j_gene: TRBJ2-2; d_gene: TRBD2; len: 18; CDR3nt: TGTGCCAGCAGTGACCCGCGGGATGCGGGGGGTTCCACCGGGGAGCTGTTTTTT; CDR3aa: CASSDPRDAGGSTGELFF
v_gene: TRBV5-1; abundance: -; j_gene: TRBJ1-5; d_gene: -; len: 16; CDR3nt: TGCGCCAGCAGCGTATCCCCCGGGATCGAGATGCAGCCCCAGCATTTT; CDR3aa: CASSVSPGIEMQPQHF
v_gene: TRBV12-5; abundance: few; j_gene: TRBJ1-2; d_gene: TRBD1; len: 13; CDR3nt: TGTGCTAGTGGTTTGGCGAGGGGGCCACGCTACACCTTC; CDR3aa: CASGLARGPRYTF
v_gene: TRBV29-1; abundance: -; j_gene: TRBJ1-5; d_gene: -; len: 12; CDR3nt: TGCAGCGTTGCAGGCAGCAATCAGCCCCAGCATTTT; CDR3aa: CSVAGSNQPQHF
v_gene: TRBV5-4; abundance: -; j_gene: TRBJ2-3; d_gene: TRBD1; len: 16; CDR3nt: TGTGCCAGCAGACAGGGACAGGGCTTGGGCACAGATACGCAGTATTTT; CDR3aa: CASRQGQGLGTDTQYF
v_gene: TRBV3-1/TRBV3-2; abundance: -; j_gene: TRBJ2-2; d_gene: -; len: 15; CDR3nt: TGTGCCAGCAGCCATCCATACGGGAACACCGGGGAGCTGTTTTTT; CDR3aa: CASSHPYGNTGELFF
v_gene: TRBV5-4; abundance: -; j_gene: TRBJ2-6; d_gene: -; len: 16; CDR3nt: TGTGCCAGCAGCTTGGGGGAGGGGGCTGGGGCCAACGTCCTGACTTTC; CDR3aa: CASSLGEGAGANVLTF
v_gene: TRBV27; abundance: -; j_gene: TRBJ2-1; d_gene: TRBD2; len: 15; CDR3nt: TGTGCCAGCAGTTCGGGGGGGCATCAGGGAAATGAGCAGTTCTTC; CDR3aa: CASSSGGHQGNEQFF
v_gene: TRBV10-3; abundance: once; j_gene: TRBJ2-2; d_gene: TRBD1; len: 14; CDR3nt: TGTGCCATCAGAAGACAGGGGGAGGCCGGGGAGCTGTTTTTT; CDR3aa: CAIRRQGEAGELFF
v_gene: TRBV4-3; abundance: -; j_gene: TRBJ2-1; d_gene: -; len: 14; CDR3nt: TGCGCCAGCAGCCAATTAGCGGTAGACAATGAGCAGTTCTTC; CDR3aa: CASSQLAVDNEQFF
v_gene: TRBV12-3/TRBV12-4; abundance: once; j_gene: TRBJ1-2; d_gene: -; len: 12; CDR3nt: TGTGCCAGCAGTTTAGGTAGACAGCGCTACACCTTC; CDR3aa: CASSLGRQRYTF
v_gene: TRBV3-1/TRBV3-2; abundance: -; j_gene: TRBJ2-3; d_gene: TRBD2; len: 16; CDR3nt: TGTGCCAGCAGCCACGTAGCGGGGGGGCGTACAGATACGCAGTATTTT; CDR3aa: CASSHVAGGRTDTQYF
v_gene: TRBV29-1; abundance: few; j_gene: TRBJ1-2; d_gene: -; len: 11; CDR3nt: TGCAGCGGACAGGTTAACCATGGCTACACCTTC; CDR3aa: CSGQVNHGYTF
v_gene: TRBV5-1; abundance: -; j_gene: TRBJ1-2; d_gene: -; len: 13; CDR3nt: TGCGCCAGCAGCTCCGGGTTTACGACAGCAAACTTCTTC; CDR3aa: CASSSGFTTANFF
v_gene: TRBV2; abundance: -; j_gene: TRBJ1-4; d_gene: -; len: 12; CDR3nt: TGTGCCAGCAGTCCCAGATGGGAAAAACTGTTTTTT; CDR3aa: CASSPRWEKLFF
v_gene: TRBV5-5; abundance: -; j_gene: TRBJ1-1; d_gene: TRBD1; len: 18; CDR3nt: TGTGCCAGCAGCCTACTATCTGCCGGGACAGGGGGCGGCACTGAAGCTTTCTTT; CDR3aa: CASSLLSAGTGGGTEAFF
v_gene: TRBV7-2; abundance: -; j_gene: TRBJ1-2; d_gene: -; len: 15; CDR3nt: TGTGCCAGCAGCTTAGCTGGCCTCCGACTGGGTGGCTACACCTTC; CDR3aa: CASSLAGLRLGGYTF
v_gene: TRBV4-3; abundance: -; j_gene: TRBJ2-1; d_gene: TRBD1; len: 17; CDR3nt: TGCGCCAGCAGCCAAGATGCCTCGGGACAGCTTGGATGGGAGCAGTTCTTC; CDR3aa: CASSQDASGQLGWEQFF
v_gene: TRBV9; abundance: -; j_gene: TRBJ2-7; d_gene: TRBD1; len: 15; CDR3nt: TGTGCCAGCAGCGCCGAGACAGGGAAAGGGTACGAGCAGTACTTC; CDR3aa: CASSAETGKGYEQYF
v_gene: TRBV30; abundance: few; j_gene: TRBJ2-7; d_gene: TRBD1; len: 15; CDR3nt: TGTGCCTGGAGTGTACCCCGGGACAGGGCCTACGAGCAGTACTTC; CDR3aa: CAWSVPRDRAYEQYF
v_gene: TRBV7-9; abundance: -; j_gene: TRBJ1-4; d_gene: -; len: 15; CDR3nt: TGTGCCAGCAGCTTCGGGGGTAGGGTGGTTGAAAAACTGTTTTTT; CDR3aa: CASSFGGRVVEKLFF
v_gene: TRBV6-2/TRBV6-3; abundance: -; j_gene: TRBJ1-5; d_gene: -; len: 16; CDR3nt: TGTGCCAGCAGTTACAAGTATACCGGTGGCAATCAGCCCCAGCATTTT; CDR3aa: CASSYKYTGGNQPQHF
v_gene: TRBV4-1; abundance: -; j_gene: TRBJ2-7; d_gene: -; len: 15; CDR3nt: TGCGCCAGCAGCCAAGGCGACAGAAATCCCTACGAGCAGTACTTC; CDR3aa: CASSQGDRNPYEQYF
v_gene: TRBV18; abundance: -; j_gene: TRBJ2-4; d_gene: -; len: 16; CDR3nt: TGTGCCAGCTCACCCGGACAGATACTAGCCAAAAACATTCAGTACTTC; CDR3aa: CASSPGQILAKNIQYF
v_gene: TRBV2; abundance: few; j_gene: TRBJ2-5; d_gene: -; len: 12; CDR3nt: TGTGCCCTCGGGACTTTAAAAGAGACCCAGTACTTC; CDR3aa: CALGTLKETQYF